This TCR beta chain was sequenced for a study of blood T cell repertoires in COVID-19. Sequencing used immunoSEQ multiplex PCR; TCRdb keeps in-frame clones, though not all of them. The table lists 150,000 to 200,000 clones, over 80% of them singletons. Germline CDR1 LNHNV, CDR2 YYDKDF (reference sequence). The CDR3 spans 18 residues. V gave up 0 bases and J gave up 1 base, with 17 bases separating them. The rearrangement joins TRBV15 to TRBJ2-3; TRBD2 might be the D (5 bases). This receptor was taken from a woman between 25 and 40 years old with acute or convalescent COVID-19. The sequenced sample was peripheral blood. This CDR3 reads CATSRDGDWEWGTDTQYF. CDR3 DNA: TGTGCCACCAGCAGAGATGGAGACTGGGAGTGGGGCACAGATACGCAGTATTTT. Looking up the rest from reference TRBV15 and TRBJ2-3 gives the full variable domain: DAMVIQNPRYQVTQFGKPVTLSCSQTLNHNVMYWYQQKSSQAPKLLFHYYDKDFNNEADTPDNFQSRRPNTSFCFLDIRSPGLGDTAMYLCATSRDGDWEWGTDTQYFGPGTRLTVL.